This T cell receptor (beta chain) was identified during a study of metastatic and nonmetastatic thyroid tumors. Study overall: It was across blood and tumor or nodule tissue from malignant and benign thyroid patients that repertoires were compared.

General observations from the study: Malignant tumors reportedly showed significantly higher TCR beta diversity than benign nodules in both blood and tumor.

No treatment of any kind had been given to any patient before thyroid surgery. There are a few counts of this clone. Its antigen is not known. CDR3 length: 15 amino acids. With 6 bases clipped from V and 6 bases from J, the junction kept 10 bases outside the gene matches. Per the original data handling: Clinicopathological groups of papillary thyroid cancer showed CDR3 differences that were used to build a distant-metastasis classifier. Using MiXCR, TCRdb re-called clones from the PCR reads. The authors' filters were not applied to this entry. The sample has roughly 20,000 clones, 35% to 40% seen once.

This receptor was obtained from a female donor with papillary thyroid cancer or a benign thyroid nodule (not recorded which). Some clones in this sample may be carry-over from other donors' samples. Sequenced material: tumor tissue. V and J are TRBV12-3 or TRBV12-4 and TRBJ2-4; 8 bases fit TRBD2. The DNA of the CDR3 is TGTGCCAGCAGCTCCCGGGAGGGGGGGACAAACATTCAGTACTTC. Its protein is CASSSREGGTNIQYF.